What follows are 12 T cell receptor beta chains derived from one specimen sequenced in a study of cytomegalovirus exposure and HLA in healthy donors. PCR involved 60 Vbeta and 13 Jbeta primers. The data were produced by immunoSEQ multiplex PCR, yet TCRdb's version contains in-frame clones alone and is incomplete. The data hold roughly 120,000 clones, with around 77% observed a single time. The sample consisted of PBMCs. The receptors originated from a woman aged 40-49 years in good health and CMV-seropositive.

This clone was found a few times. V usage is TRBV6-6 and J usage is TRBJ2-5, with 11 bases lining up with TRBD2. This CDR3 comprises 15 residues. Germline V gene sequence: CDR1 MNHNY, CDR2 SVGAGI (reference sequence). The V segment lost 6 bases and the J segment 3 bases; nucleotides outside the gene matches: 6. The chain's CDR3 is CASRTAGLAEETQYF. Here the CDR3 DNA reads TGTGCCAGCAGGACCGCGGGACTAGCGGAAGAGACCCAGTACTTC.

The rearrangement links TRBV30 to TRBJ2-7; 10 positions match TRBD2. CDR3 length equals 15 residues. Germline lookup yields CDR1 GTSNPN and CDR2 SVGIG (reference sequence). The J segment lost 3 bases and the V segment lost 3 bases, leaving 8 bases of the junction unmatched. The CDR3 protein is CAWRPLAGVLYEQYF. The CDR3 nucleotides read TGTGCCTGGAGACCCCTAGCGGGAGTACTCTACGAGCAGTACTTC.

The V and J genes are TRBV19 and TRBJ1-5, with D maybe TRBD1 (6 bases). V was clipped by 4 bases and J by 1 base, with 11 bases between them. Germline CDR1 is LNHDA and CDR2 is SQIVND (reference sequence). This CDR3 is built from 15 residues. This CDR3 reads CASSTPGESNQPQHF. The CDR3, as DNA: TGTGCCAGTAGTACCCCAGGGGAAAGCAATCAGCCCCAGCATTTT.

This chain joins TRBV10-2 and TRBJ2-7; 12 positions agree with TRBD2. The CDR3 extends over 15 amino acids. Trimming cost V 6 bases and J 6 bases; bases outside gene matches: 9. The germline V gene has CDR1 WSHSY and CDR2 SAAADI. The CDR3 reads CASRTSGSESGEQYF. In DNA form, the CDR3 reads TGCGCCAGCAGGACTAGCGGGAGTGAGAGCGGCGAGCAGTACTTC.

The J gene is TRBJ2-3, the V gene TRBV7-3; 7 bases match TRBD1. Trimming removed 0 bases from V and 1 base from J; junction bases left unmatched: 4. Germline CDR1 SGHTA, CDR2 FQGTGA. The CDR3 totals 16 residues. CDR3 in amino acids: CASSLTDQGGTDTQYF. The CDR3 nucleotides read TGTGCCAGCAGCTTAACCGATCAGGGGGGCACAGATACGCAGTATTTT. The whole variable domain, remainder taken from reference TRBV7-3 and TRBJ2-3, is GAGVSQTPSNKVTEKGKYVELRCDPISGHTALYWYRQSLGQGPEFLIYFQGTGAADDSGLPNDRFFAVRPEGSVSTLKIQRTERGDSAVYLCASSLTDQGGTDTQYFGPGTRLTVL.

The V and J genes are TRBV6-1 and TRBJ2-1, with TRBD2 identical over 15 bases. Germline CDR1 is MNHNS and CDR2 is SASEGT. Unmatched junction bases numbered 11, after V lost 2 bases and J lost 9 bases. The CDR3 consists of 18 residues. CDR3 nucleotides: TGTGCCAGCAGTGAAATATCTTCGGGACTAGCGGGAGGTAGTGAGCAGTTCTTC. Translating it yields CASSEISSGLAGGSEQFF.

This CDR3 reads CASSLVRDSSGNTIYF. CDR3 DNA sequence: TGTGCCAGCAGCTTGGTCCGGGACAGCTCTGGAAACACCATATATTTT. This chain uses TRBV13 with TRBJ1-3; TRBD1 aligns across 7 bases. V shed 3 bases, J shed 0 bases, and the junction held 5 bases outside the gene matches. The CDR3 runs to 16 residues. CDR1 is PRHDT and CDR2 is FYEKMQ in the germline V gene (reference sequence).

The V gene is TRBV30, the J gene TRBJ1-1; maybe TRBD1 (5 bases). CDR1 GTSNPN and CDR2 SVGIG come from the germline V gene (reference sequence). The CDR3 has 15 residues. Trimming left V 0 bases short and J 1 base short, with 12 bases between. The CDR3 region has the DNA TGTGCCTGGAGTGTAAGGCGGAGGGGGAACACTGAAGCTTTCTTT. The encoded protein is CAWSVRRRGNTEAFF.

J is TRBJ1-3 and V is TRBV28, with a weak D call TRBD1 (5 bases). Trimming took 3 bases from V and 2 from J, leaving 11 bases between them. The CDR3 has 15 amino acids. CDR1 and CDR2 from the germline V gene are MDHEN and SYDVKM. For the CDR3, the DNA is TGTGCCAGCAGTTTGGACACTACGACTGGAAACACCATATATTTT. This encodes CASSLDTTTGNTIYF.

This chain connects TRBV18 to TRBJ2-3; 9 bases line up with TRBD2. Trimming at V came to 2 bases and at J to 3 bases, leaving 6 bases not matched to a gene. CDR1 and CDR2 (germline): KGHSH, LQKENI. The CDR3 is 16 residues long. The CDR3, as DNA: TGTGCCAGCTCACCAAAACTAGCGGGTTATACAGATACGCAGTATTTT. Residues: CASSPKLAGYTDTQYF.

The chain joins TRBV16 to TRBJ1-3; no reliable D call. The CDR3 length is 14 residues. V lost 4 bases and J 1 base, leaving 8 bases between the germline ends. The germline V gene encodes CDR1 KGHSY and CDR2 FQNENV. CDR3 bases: TGTGCCAGCAGCCTCACAGCATCTGGAAACACCATATATTTT. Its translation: CASSLTASGNTIYF.

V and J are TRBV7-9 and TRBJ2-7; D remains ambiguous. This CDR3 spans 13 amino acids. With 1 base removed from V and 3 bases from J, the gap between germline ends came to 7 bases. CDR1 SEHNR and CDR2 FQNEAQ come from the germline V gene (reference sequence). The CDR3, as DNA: TGTGCCAGCAGCTTAGAGCTATTCTACGAGCAGTACTTC. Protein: CASSLELFYEQYF. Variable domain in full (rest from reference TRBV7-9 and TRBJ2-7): DTGVSQNPRHKITKRGQNVTFRCDPISEHNRLYWYRQTLGQGPEFLTYFQNEAQLEKSRLLSDRFSAERPKGSFSTLEIQRTEQGDSAMYLCASSLELFYEQYFGPGTRLTVT.